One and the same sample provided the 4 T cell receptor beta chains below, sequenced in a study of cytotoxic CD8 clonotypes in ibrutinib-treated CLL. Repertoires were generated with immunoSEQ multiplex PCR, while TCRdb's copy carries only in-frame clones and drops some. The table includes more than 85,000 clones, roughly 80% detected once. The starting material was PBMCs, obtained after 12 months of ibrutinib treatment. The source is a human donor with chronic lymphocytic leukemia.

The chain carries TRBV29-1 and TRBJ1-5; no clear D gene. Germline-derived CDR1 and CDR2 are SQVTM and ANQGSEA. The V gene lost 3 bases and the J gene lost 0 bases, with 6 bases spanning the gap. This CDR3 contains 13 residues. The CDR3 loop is CSVEQDSNQPQHF. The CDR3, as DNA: TGCAGCGTTGAGCAGGATAGCAATCAGCCCCAGCATTTT.

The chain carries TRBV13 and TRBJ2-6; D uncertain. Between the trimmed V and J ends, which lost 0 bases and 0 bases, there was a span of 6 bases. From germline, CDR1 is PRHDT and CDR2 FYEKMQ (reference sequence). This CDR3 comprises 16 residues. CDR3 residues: CASSLGSGSGANVLTF. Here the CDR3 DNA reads TGTGCCAGCAGCTTAGGCTCGGGCTCTGGGGCCAACGTCCTGACTTTC.

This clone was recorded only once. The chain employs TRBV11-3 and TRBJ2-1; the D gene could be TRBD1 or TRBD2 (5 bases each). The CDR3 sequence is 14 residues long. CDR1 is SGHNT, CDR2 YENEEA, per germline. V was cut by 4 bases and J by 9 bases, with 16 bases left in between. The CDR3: CASSSQSGPTEQFF. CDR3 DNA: TGTGCCAGCAGCTCGCAATCGGGACCGACTGAGCAGTTCTTC.

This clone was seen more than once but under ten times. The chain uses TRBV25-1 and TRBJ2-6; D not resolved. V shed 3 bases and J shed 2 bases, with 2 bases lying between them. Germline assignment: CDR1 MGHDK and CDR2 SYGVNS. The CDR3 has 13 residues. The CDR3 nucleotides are TGTGCCAGCAGTGAGACTGGGGCCAACGTCCTGACTTTC. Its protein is CASSETGANVLTF.